This T cell receptor beta chain was documented in a study of cytomegalovirus exposure and HLA in healthy donors. Study observations and caveats: Most TCRs appeared rarely, but some public TCRs recurred in many donors. The TCR clusters that emerged in the first cohort tended, a later analysis found, to co-occur in the approximately 110 validation repertoires. The classifier reportedly diagnosed cytomegalovirus status with high specificity and sensitivity.

Here immunoSEQ multiplex PCR was the method, and the copy in TCRdb shows in-frame clones only, minus some. The top ten clones hold 1% to 1.5% of a sample with approximately 260,000 clones, approximately 83% of them seen once. Regarding this clone: No antigen is known for it.

The CDR3 spans 16 residues. Germline values: CDR1 MGHDK, CDR2 SYGVNS. Unmatched junction bases numbered 5, after V lost 0 bases and J lost 4 bases. This TCR was recovered from a woman in her 30s in good health and CMV-seropositive. Sequencing was carried out using PBMCs. This chain joins TRBV25-1 and TRBJ2-1, with TRBD2 identical over 8 bases. CDR3 coding DNA: TGTGCCAGCAGTGAATATGGCGGGAGGTTGTACAATGAGCAGTTCTTC. It translates to CASSEYGGRLYNEQFF. The complete variable domain, with remaining parts taken from reference TRBV25-1 and TRBJ2-1, reads EADIYQTPRYLVIGTGKKITLECSQTMGHDKMYWYQQDPGMELHLIHYSYGVNSTEKGDLSSESTVSRIRTEHFPLTLESARPSHTSQYLCASSEYGGRLYNEQFFGPGTRLTVL.